This TCR beta chain was found in a study of blood T cell repertoires in COVID-19. TCRdb keeps only in-frame clones here, not all; method: immunoSEQ multiplex PCR. This sample has approximately 300,000 clones, with 85% found just once. The germline V gene encodes CDR1 LNHDA and CDR2 SQIVND (reference sequence). The CDR3 is made up of 14 amino acids. V gave up 2 bases and J gave up 0 bases; unmatched junction bases: 1. This chain joins TRBV19 and TRBJ2-7, with 7 nucleotides matching TRBD1. The TCR originated in a woman aged 30 to 39 who had been exposed to COVID-19. The sample consisted of PBMCs or T cells enriched from blood (not recorded which). The CDR3 nucleotides are TGTGCCAGTAGTATAAAGGGGGCCTCCTACGAGCAGTACTTC. Its protein product is CASSIKGASYEQYF.